Following are 8 T cell receptor beta chains from one sample sequenced in a study of blood T cell repertoires in COVID-19. Sequencing used immunoSEQ multiplex PCR; TCRdb keeps in-frame clones, though not all of them. The data contain about 97,000 clones, approximately 90% of them seen just once; the ten biggest clones take up less than 2%. The sequencing sample was made of peripheral blood. The receptors derive from a man in his sixties with acute or convalescent COVID-19.

The chain recombines TRBV5-1 with TRBJ2-1; TRBD1 agrees at 7 bases. With 4 bases clipped from V and 8 bases from J, the junction kept 9 bases outside the gene matches. CDR1 is SGHRS and CDR2 is YFSETQ in the germline V gene. The CDR3 sequence is 14 residues long. In DNA, the CDR3 is TGCGCCAGCAGCCTCACCGACAGGGAATATGAGCAGTTCTTC. Its translation: CASSLTDREYEQFF.

The chain joins TRBV30 to TRBJ1-6; 9 bases are shared with TRBD1. CDR1 and CDR2 (germline): GTSNPN, SVGIG (reference sequence). This CDR3 is 15 amino acids long. V lost 4 bases, J lost 9 bases, and 10 bases stayed unmatched. The CDR3 loop is CAWTLLGTGISPLHF. The CDR3 DNA is TGTGCCTGGACCCTTCTAGGGACAGGGATTTCACCCCTCCACTTT.

V gene TRBV5-5 combines with J gene TRBJ2-3; 13 bases agree with TRBD2. The germline V gene has CDR1 SGHKS and CDR2 YYEKEE (reference sequence). This CDR3 spans 19 amino acids. The ends lost 2 bases at V and 0 bases at J; junction bases unmatched: 9. CDR3 in amino acids: CASSFRLAGGSLSTDTQYF. CDR3 bases: TGTGCCAGCAGCTTCCGACTAGCGGGGGGCTCTCTGAGCACAGATACGCAGTATTTT.

The genes are TRBV4-2 and TRBJ2-7; D might be TRBD2 (5 bases). The CDR3 loop spans 18 amino acids. Trimming took off 0 bases at V and 3 bases at J, with 21 bases between the two ends. In germline, CDR1 is LGHNA, CDR2 YNFKEQ. For the CDR3, the DNA is TGTGCCAGCAGCCAAGAATTAAGTGGAGGACGGAACTACTACGAGCAGTACTTC. Its protein product is CASSQELSGGRNYYEQYF.

The gene calls are TRBV10-3 and TRBJ1-5; maybe TRBD1 (5 bases). V lost 8 bases and J 4 bases, leaving 12 bases between the germline ends. The CDR3 extends over 13 amino acids. Per the germline V gene, CDR1 is ENHRY and CDR2 is SYGVKD. The CDR3 nucleotides read TGTGCCATCGCAGGCGACAGAAATCAGCCCCAGCATTTT. This gives the protein CAIAGDRNQPQHF.

On this clone: At one boundary the junction diverges from the germline segment, which might be a read error. The genes are TRBV7-2 and TRBJ2-3; TRBD2 matches 15 bases. From germline, CDR1 is SGHTA and CDR2 FQGNSA. The CDR3 has 14 residues. The CDR3 DNA sequence: TGTGCCAGCAGCATAGTTCCGGGACTAGCGGGGGGACCATTT. Translated: CASSIVPGLAGGPF.

Only one count was recorded for this clone. The J gene is TRBJ1-2, the V gene TRBV3-1 (or the pseudogene TRBV3-2); 9 bases line up with TRBD1. Germline V gene lookup returns CDR1 LGHDT and CDR2 YNNKEL (reference sequence). The CDR3 length is 15 residues. Trimming took 3 bases from V and 8 from J; bases not matched to a gene: 10. The CDR3 nucleotides read TGTGCCAGCAGCCATGATACGACAGGGGGTAGGGGCTACACCTTC. Amino acid sequence: CASSHDTTGGRGYTF.

The chain combines TRBV4-1 with TRBJ2-1; 10 positions match TRBD2. CDR3 length: 16 residues. Trimming took 0 bases from V and 7 from J; bases not matched to a gene: 6. The V gene's germline CDR1 is MGHRA and CDR2 YSYEKL. DNA for the CDR3: TGCGCCAGCAGCCAAGATGCCCTAGCGGGGGCAAATGAGCAGTTCTTC. This gives the protein CASSQDALAGANEQFF.